This T cell receptor beta chain is from a study of response to subunit inactivated influenza vaccine. Study conclusions and caveats: Each seasonal flu vaccination may recruit only limited new T cells, authors suggested.

TCRdb itself ran the RT-PCR reads through MiXCR, one entry per CDR3 protein. The table records 430,000 or so distinct CDR3 sequences, 9.5% to 12% of them present only once. Trimming at V came to 6 bases and at J to 1 base, leaving 9 bases not matched to a gene. This CDR3 region has 16 residues. Germline lookup yields CDR1 DFQATT and CDR2 SNEGSKA (reference sequence). This clonotype has more than one count but fewer than ten. Its antigen remains unknown. The rearrangement joins TRBV20-1 to TRBJ2-3, with 11 positions matching TRBD2. This sample comprised PBMCs from blood, obtained about 40 days after vaccination. The TCR was taken from a man in his fifties or sixties who received an inactivated influenza vaccine. The CDR3: CSAGILAGAGTDTQYF. For the CDR3, the DNA is TGCAGTGCGGGAATACTAGCGGGAGCTGGCACAGATACGCAGTATTTT.